This TCR beta chain derives from a study of identical twins. The V end was cut by 0 bases, the J end by 8 bases, with 5 bases between. The CDR3 covers 11 residues. Germline V lookup: CDR1 DFQATT, CDR2 SNEGSKA (reference sequence). Overall study results and limits: With beta out-of-frame sequences, excess sharing by twins was weaker. Carriage of fewer insertions was seen in abundant cord blood beta clonotypes, whereas memory repertoires showed none.

This clonotype was detected ten times or more. Its antigen is undetermined. A single record per CDR3 protein comes from TCRdb applying MiXCR to the 5' RACE reads. The table includes about 150,000 distinct CDR3 sequences, under 4.5% detected once. The TCR sequence derives from a man between 18 and 29 years old in good health. The J gene is TRBJ2-1, the V gene TRBV20-1, with no clear D. The specimen sequenced was memory T cells sorted from blood. DNA for the CDR3: TGCAGTGCTAGAGAGGTCGATGAGCAGTTCTTC. This sequence encodes CSAREVDEQFF.